This TCR beta chain was sequenced in a study of identical twins. This clonotype has just a few counts. The antigen is undetermined. Template switching, a step in the protocol, added a universal primer site, and cDNA carried unique molecular identifiers. TCRdb re-called the 5' RACE reads with MiXCR, one entry per CDR3 protein. The sample yields 250,000 or so distinct CDR3 sequences, around 8% seen once. Study findings and constraints: High-abundance cord blood beta clonotypes had fewer insertions; memory repertoires showed none.

The CDR3 length is 12 residues. The V gene lost 7 bases and the J gene lost 4 bases, with 11 bases spanning the gap. Germline V gene data show CDR1 as SEHNR and CDR2 as FQNEAQ (reference sequence). These sequences were also reported in another study, on yellow fever vaccine responses in identical twins.

The rearrangement joins TRBV7-9 to TRBJ2-7; a possible D gene is TRBD1 (6 bases). Input material: CD8+ T cells sorted from blood. The clonotype was recovered from a woman younger than 35 in good health. CDR3 DNA: TGTGCCAGCATTGGACAGAGTTACGAGCAGTACTTC. It yields the protein CASIGQSYEQYF. Combining the CDR3 with reference TRBV7-9 and TRBJ2-7 gives the whole variable domain DTGVSQNPRHKITKRGQNVTFRCDPISEHNRLYWYRQTLGQGPEFLTYFQNEAQLEKSRLLSDRFSAERPKGSFSTLEIQRTEQGDSAMYLCASIGQSYEQYFGPGTRLTVT.